This TCR beta chain stems from a study of low-dose radiotherapy and immunotherapy resistance in tumors. Germline CDR1 reads SNHLY; CDR2 reads FYNNEI. V was shortened by 3 bases and J by 2 bases, with 14 bases between the two germline ends. The CDR3 runs to 15 residues. Alpha and beta chains were covered, as first-strand cDNA relied on TRAV- and TRBV-specific primers. With a V-primer adapter and a constant-region primer, TCRs were amplified for 20 to 25 PCR cycles. The mRNA that was isolated underwent amplification by in vitro transcription. MiXCR, run by TCRdb on the reads, gives a single entry per CDR3 protein. In the table there are around 13,000 distinct CDR3 sequences, roughly 70% of which are singletons.

This sequence originates from a human donor with advanced metastatic prostate, ovarian, gallbladder or colorectal cancer (not recorded which). This table probably holds off-target reads from a library built for another chain. The V gene is TRBV2, the J gene TRBJ2-7, with D perhaps TRBD1 (6 bases). The CDR3 bases are TGTGCCAGCAGTGATTGGGGGCTCACAACCTACGAGCAGTACTTC. It codes for CASSDWGLTTYEQYF. The entire variable domain, with the rest obtained from reference TRBV2 and TRBJ2-7, is as follows: EPEVTQTPSHQVTQMGQEVILRCVPISNHLYFYWYRQILGQKVEFLVSFYNNEISEKSEIFDDQFSVERPDGSNFTLKIRSTKLEDSAMYFCASSDWGLTTYEQYFGPGTRLTVT.